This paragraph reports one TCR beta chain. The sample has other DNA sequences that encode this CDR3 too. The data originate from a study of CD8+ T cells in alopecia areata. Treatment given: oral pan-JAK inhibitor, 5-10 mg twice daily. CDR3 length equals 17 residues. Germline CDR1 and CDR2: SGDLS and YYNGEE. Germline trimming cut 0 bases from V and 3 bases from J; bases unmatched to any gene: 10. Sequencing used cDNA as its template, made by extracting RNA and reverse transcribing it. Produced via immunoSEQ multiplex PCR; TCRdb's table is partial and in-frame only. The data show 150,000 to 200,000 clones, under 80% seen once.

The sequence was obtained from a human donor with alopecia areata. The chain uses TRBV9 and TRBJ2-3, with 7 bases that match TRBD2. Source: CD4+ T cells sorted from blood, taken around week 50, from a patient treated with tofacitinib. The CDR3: CASSVDPAGLVTDTQYF. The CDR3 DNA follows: TGTGCCAGCAGCGTAGATCCAGCGGGGTTGGTGACAGATACGCAGTATTTT.